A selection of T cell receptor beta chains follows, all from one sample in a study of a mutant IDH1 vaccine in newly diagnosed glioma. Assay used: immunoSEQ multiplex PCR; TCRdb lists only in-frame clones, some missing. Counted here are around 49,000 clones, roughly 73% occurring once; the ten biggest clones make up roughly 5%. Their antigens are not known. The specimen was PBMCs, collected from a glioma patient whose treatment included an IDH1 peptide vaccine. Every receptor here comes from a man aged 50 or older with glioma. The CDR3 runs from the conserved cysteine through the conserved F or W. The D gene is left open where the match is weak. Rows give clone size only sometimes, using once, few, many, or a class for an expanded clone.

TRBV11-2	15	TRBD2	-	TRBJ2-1	TGTGCCAGCAGCCTGACTAGCGGGGGGGCGGTCGAGCAGTTCTTC	CASSLTSGGAVEQFF
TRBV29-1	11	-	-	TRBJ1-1	TGCAGCGTTGACGAGGGGAGTGGAGCTTTCTTT	CSVDEGSGAFF
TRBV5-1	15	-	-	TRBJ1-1	TGCGCCAGCAGCTTGGTTAGGGCGGGGGCCACTGAAGCTTTCTTT	CASSLVRAGATEAFF
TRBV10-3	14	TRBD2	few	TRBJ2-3	TGTGCCATCAAGCGGGGGCAGGACACAGATACGCAGTATTTT	CAIKRGQDTDTQYF
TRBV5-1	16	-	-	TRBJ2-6	TGCGCCAGCAGCATGGGGGGATCTCAGGGGGCCAACGTCCTGACTTTC	CASSMGGSQGANVLTF
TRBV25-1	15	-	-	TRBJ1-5	TGTGCCAGCAGTGACCCTGGGCCGGGAAATCAGCCCCAGCATTTT	CASSDPGPGNQPQHF
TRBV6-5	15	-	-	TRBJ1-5	TGTGCCAGCACCCGAAGGGCCTTTAGCAATCAGCCCCAGCATTTT	CASTRRAFSNQPQHF
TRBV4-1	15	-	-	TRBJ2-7	TGCGCCAGCAGCCAGGGGGGTATCCGAGGGGACGAGCAGTACTTC	CASSQGGIRGDEQYF
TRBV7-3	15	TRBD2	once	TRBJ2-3	TGTGCCAGCAGCTTAACGAGCGGGAGGGCAGATACGCAGTATTTT	CASSLTSGRADTQYF
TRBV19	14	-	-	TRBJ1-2	TGTGCCAGTAGAACGACGGTGGGCGTTTATGGCTACACCTTC	CASRTTVGVYGYTF
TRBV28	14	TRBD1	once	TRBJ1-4	TGTGCCAGCAGCTCCGGGACAGAGTGGGAAAAACTGTTTTTT	CASSSGTEWEKLFF
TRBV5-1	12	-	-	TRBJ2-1	TGCGCCAGCAGCTTGGCCAGTGATGAGCAGTTCTTC	CASSLASDEQFF
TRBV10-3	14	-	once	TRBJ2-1	TGTGCCATCCAATACAGTTCCGTATACAATGAGCAGTTCTTC	CAIQYSSVYNEQFF
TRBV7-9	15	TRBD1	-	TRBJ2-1	TGTGCCAGCAGCTTACAGGGGGCGATCTACAATGAGCAGTTCTTC	CASSLQGAIYNEQFF
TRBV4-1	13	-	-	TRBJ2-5	TGCGCCAGCAGCCAACGGGACTCAGAGACCCAGTACTTC	CASSQRDSETQYF
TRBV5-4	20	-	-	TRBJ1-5	TGTGCCAGCAGCTTGAACTCCCCAAACTCGACCCTGCGGGGCAATCAGCCCCAGCATTTT	CASSLNSPNSTLRGNQPQHF
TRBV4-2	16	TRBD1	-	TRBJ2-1	TGTGCCAGCAGCCAAGAGGGCAGGGGGACACACAATGAGCAGTTCTTC	CASSQEGRGTHNEQFF
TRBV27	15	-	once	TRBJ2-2	TGTGCCAGCAGTTTCGGGACTTCGAACACCGGGGAGCTGTTTTTT	CASSFGTSNTGELFF